The entry below describes one TCR beta chain. Germline V CDR1 and CDR2: SGHAT, FQNNGV. Between the trimmed V and J ends, which lost 2 bases and 3 bases, there was a span of 10 bases. This CDR3 has 14 amino acids. This entry belongs to a study of blood T cell repertoires in COVID-19. In the original processing: Reference gene primer amplification yielded estimated nucleated cell counts. The method was immunoSEQ multiplex PCR; TCRdb's version includes in-frame clones alone and lacks a portion of them. V, J and clone size are taken as reported in that table, and D and trimming were inferred from the DNA itself. The sample lists more than 200,000 clones, approximately 90% occurring once.

This sequence was found in a woman under 40 who had recovered from COVID-19. Sequenced sample: PBMCs or T cells enriched from blood (not recorded which). The V call is TRBV11-2, the J call TRBJ1-1; tentative D call: TRBD1 (5 bases). CDR3 coding DNA: TGTGCCAGCAGCTTACGAGCCAGGGACACTGAAGCTTTCTTT. Translated, it gives CASSLRARDTEAFF.